Here is one T cell receptor beta chain with its context. What antigen it recognizes has not been identified. Base qualities are not provided; no much larger clone lies one nucleotide away. The collaborating institutions used their own protocols to collect whole blood in K2EDTA tubes. For TCRbeta analysis, collaborators shipped samples as frozen whole blood, isolated PBMCs, or DNA extracted from either of those sample types. TCRbeta CDR3 regions were amplified from genomic DNA using the immunoSEQ Assay, a bias-controlled multiplex PCR. In the authors' own workflow: Within the assay, amplification of reference gene primers was used to estimate how many nucleated cells each sample contained. To quantify the absolute abundance of each unique TCRbeta CDR3 rearrangement, sequence reads were collapsed and filtered. Productive Simpson clonality was computed per sample as the square root of Simpson's diversity index over productive rearrangements. TCRdb obtained this table from immuneACCESS and retained in-frame rearrangements with V and J assigned. These tables miss some clones; where compared with another copy, unresolved V genes account for less than half of the shortfall, and the remainder is unexplained. D and trimming were read from the DNA, whereas the V and J calls and clone size are those reported in that table. This sample lists roughly 150,000 clones; approximately 91% were detected once. 2% to 3% of the sample rests with the top ten.

The sample is drawn from a study of blood T cell repertoires in COVID-19 (dated by TCRdb to 2020 to 2022). Looking at the study overall: Samples covering the acute and convalescent phases of COVID-19 were provided by collaborators in the United States, Italy and Spain. The material from the prospective study consisted of cDNA or gDNA derived from T cells, B-cell-depleted T cells, or PBMCs. Subjects who had been exposed to COVID-19, were actively infected with it, or had recovered from it provided the deeply sampled blood TCRbeta repertoires that made up the dataset. A freely available public database, intended as a resource for researchers studying the immune response to SARS-CoV-2, is where the repertoires were released. Samples were obtained from the ongoing ImmuneRACE study (first 160 participants) and from 950 to 1,500 subjects provided by 6 global collaborators. Nearly every sample came with metadata listing a de-identified subject ID, COVID-19 status, age in years and sex. Where available, HLA class I and class II types were obtained from metadata supplied by the sample provider rather than from assay-based typing. Study-level results and caveats: How much clinical and demographic metadata was included differed by source and by participant, and the metadata was provided uncurated.

This receptor was identified in a man in his late teens or twenties with acute or convalescent COVID-19. Sequences were obtained from peripheral blood.

The DNA sequence is given as TGTGCCAGCTCCCCCAATCAGGGTGCCGGAAACACCATATATTTT. This gives the protein CASSPNQGAGNTIYF. The chain employs TRBV18 and TRBJ1-3, and TRBD1 may be the D gene, going by 5 matching bases. The CDR3, from cysteine to phenylalanine, totals 15 residues. Of all the DNA, just the CDR3 is kept, 45 bases in frame from base 1. V is reduced by 6 bases and J by 4 bases, leaving a spacing of 16 bases between them. In the germline V gene, CDR1 corresponds to KGHSH and CDR2 to LQKENI.